Detailed here is one TCR beta chain. The sample belongs to a study of T cell responses to AZD1222 COVID-19 vaccine. TCRdb keeps only in-frame clones here, not all; method: immunoSEQ multiplex PCR. The table has roughly 99,000 clones, around nine tenths seen once. Germline CDR1 and CDR2: SNHLY and FYNNEI. Trimming stripped 7 bases from V and 5 bases from J, with 8 bases between. The CDR3 sequence is 11 residues long. Sequenced material: peripheral blood, taken 28 days after the second AZD1222 dose. V and J are TRBV2 and TRBJ1-1; no reliable D call. The clonotype was recovered from an adult who received the AZD1222 COVID-19 vaccine. This CDR3 is CASKMDTEAFF. The CDR3 DNA reads as TGTGCCAGCAAAATGGATACTGAAGCTTTCTTT. The variable domain in full, completed from reference TRBV2 and TRBJ1-1, reads EPEVTQTPSHQVTQMGQEVILRCVPISNHLYFYWYRQILGQKVEFLVSFYNNEISEKSEIFDDQFSVERPDGSNFTLKIRSTKLEDSAMYFCASKMDTEAFFGQGTRLTVV.